This TCR beta chain was profiled in a study of blood T cell repertoires in COVID-19. Study context: Acute and convalescent COVID-19 specimens originated in the United States, Italy and Spain.

V was pared by 3 bases and J by 4 bases, with 15 bases between. In germline, CDR1 is MNHEY, CDR2 SVGAGI. The CDR3 loop spans 15 amino acids. Authors' processing steps: Scientists estimated how many nucleated cells there were by amplifying reference gene primers. Sequenced by immunoSEQ multiplex PCR; TCRdb stores in-frame clones only, minus some. That table gives V, J and clone size, and the DNA gave D and trimming. The sample lists 60,000 to 100,000 clones, approximately 90% seen once, with approximately 4.3% in the top ten. This clone appeared once. This TCR derives from a man aged 45-65 years with active COVID-19. V and J are TRBV6-5 and TRBJ1-1; maybe TRBD1 (5 bases). Sequencing used peripheral blood. The CDR3 spells CASSYRDQGGTEAFF. The CDR3 coding sequence is TGTGCCAGCAGTTATAGGGACCAGGGAGGCACTGAAGCTTTCTTT.